This T cell receptor beta chain comes out of a study of cytomegalovirus exposure and HLA in healthy donors. Study-wide findings and caveats: As a later analysis showed, several of the most significant clusters appeared to be linked to common viral pathogens. Prior analysis indicated that the majority of TCR beta V segments exhibited productivity approximately 87% or approximately 30% of the time. The authors assumed roughly uniform sequencing depth across donors for presence/absence analyses.

Trimming removed 6 bases at V and 6 bases at J, with 10 bases between. This CDR3 comprises 12 residues. Germline V gives CDR1 MGHDK, CDR2 SYGVNS. This clone has only one observation. What it binds is unknown. PCR amplification relied on 60 Vbeta primers (plus 13 Jbeta primers). The method was immunoSEQ multiplex PCR; TCRdb's version includes in-frame clones alone and lacks a portion of them. The sample shows about 160,000 clones, roughly 70% of them seen only once. The specimen was PBMCs. The V and J genes are TRBV25-1 and TRBJ2-3; no definite D call. The origin of this receptor is a woman aged 30 to 39 in good health and CMV-seronegative. As DNA, the CDR3 is TGTGCCAGCAGCAGGTTGATCGATACGCAGTATTTT. Its translation: CASSRLIDTQYF.